This T cell receptor beta chain appears in the sequencing data of a study of blood T cell repertoires in COVID-19 (TCRdb year 2020). About the investigation overall: The collaborator samples originated in the United States, Italy and Spain and spanned the acute and convalescent phases of COVID-19. The material from the prospective study consisted of cDNA or gDNA derived from T cells, B-cell-depleted T cells, or PBMCs. The repertoires were released in a freely available public database intended as a resource for research on the immune response to SARS-CoV-2. The sample metadata nearly always contained a de-identified subject ID, COVID-19 status, age in years and sex. Deeply sampled blood TCRbeta repertoires from subjects exposed to, actively infected with, or recovered from COVID-19 were included in the dataset. Where available, HLA class I and class II types were taken from metadata supplied by the sample provider and were not determined by assay-based typing. The samples were drawn from the first 160 participants of the ongoing ImmuneRACE study and from about 1,200 subjects provided by 6 global collaborators. General study outcomes and caveats: Clinical and demographic metadata were provided uncurated, with the amount varying by source and participant.

In Seattle, one collaborating source enrolled patients while the infection was active and tracked those patients longitudinally over the course of disease. The collaborating institutions used their own protocols to collect whole blood in K2EDTA tubes. For TCRbeta analysis, collaborator samples were shipped as frozen whole blood, as isolated PBMCs, or as DNA extracted from either sample type. TCRbeta CDR3 regions were amplified from genomic DNA using the immunoSEQ Assay, a bias-controlled multiplex PCR. Processing in the source paper ran as follows. The number of nucleated cells in each sample was estimated from the amplification of reference gene primers within the assay. To quantify the absolute abundance of each unique TCRbeta CDR3 rearrangement, sequence reads were collapsed and filtered. For each sample, productive Simpson clonality was calculated as the square root of Simpson's diversity index over productive rearrangements. TCRdb provides this immuneACCESS table in a form limited to in-frame rearrangements. Some clones are lacking; in checked studies, under half of them reflect an unresolved V gene, and why the rest are absent is not known. Clone size and the V and J calls come from that table; the DNA yielded D and trimming. The sample has approximately 400,000 clones on record, about nine tenths of them singletons. The ten most abundant clones make up 10% to 15% of the sample.

Counted from cysteine to phenylalanine, this CDR3 has 15 amino acids. Of the read, only the CDR3 DNA is kept; its 45 bases are in frame from base 1. Via the germline V gene (reference sequence), CDR1 is SGHNT and CDR2 YYREEE. Trimmed from V: 4 bases; trimmed from J: 6 bases; junction bases lacking a gene match: 8. Comments on this clone: Its antigen is currently not known. Base qualities are missing; no much larger clone stands one base away.

The sequencing sample was made of peripheral blood. This receptor was obtained from a woman in her 50s with COVID-19, enrolled during active disease. This chain joins TRBV5-4 to TRBJ2-1, with 9 junctional bases fitting TRBD2. Read as DNA, the sequence is TGTGCCAGCAGCCTTCGACTAGCGGACTTCAATGAGCAGTTCTTC. It translates to CASSLRLADFNEQFF.